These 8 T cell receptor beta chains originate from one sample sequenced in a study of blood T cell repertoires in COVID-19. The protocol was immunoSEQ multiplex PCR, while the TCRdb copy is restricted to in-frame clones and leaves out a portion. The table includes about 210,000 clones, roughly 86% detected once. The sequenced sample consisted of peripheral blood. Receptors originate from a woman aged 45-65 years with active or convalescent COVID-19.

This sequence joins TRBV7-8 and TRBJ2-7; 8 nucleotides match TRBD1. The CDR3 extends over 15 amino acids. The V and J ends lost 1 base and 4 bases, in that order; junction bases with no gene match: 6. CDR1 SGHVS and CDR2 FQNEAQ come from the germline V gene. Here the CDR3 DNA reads TGTGCCAGCAGCTTAGGGCAGGGGGCCCTTTACGAGCAGTACGTC. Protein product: CASSLGQGALYEQYV.

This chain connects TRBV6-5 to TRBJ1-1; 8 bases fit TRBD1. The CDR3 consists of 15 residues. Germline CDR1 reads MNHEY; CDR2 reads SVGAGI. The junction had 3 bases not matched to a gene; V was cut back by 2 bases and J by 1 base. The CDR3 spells CASSYQQGANTEAFF. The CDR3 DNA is TGTGCCAGCAGTTACCAGCAGGGGGCGAACACTGAAGCTTTCTTT.

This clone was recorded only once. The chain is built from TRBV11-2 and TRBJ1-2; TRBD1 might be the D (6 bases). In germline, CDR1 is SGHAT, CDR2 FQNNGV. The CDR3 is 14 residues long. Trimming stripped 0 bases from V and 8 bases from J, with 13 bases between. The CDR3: CASSLDGTGKGYTF. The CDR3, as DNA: TGTGCCAGCAGCTTAGACGGAACAGGGAAAGGCTACACCTTC.

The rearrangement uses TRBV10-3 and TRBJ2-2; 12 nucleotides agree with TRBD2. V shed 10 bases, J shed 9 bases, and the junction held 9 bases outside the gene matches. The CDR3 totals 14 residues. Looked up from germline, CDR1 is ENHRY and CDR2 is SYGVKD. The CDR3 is CATRTSGNPRELFF. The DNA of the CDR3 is TGTGCCACTAGGACTAGCGGGAACCCCAGGGAGCTGTTTTTT.

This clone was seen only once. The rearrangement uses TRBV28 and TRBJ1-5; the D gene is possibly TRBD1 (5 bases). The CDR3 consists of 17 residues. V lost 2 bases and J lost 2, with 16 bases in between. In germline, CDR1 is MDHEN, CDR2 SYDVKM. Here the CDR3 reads CASSLRRGGGGNQPQHF. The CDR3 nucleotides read TGTGCCAGCAGTTTAAGGAGGGGAGGCGGGGGCAATCAGCCCCAGCATTTT. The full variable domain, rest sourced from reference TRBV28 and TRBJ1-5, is DVKVTQSSRYLVKRTGEKVFLECVQDMDHENMFWYRQDPGLGLRLIYFSYDVKMKEKGDIPEGYSVSREKKERFSLILESASTNQTSMYLCASSLRRGGGGNQPQHFGDGTRLSIL.

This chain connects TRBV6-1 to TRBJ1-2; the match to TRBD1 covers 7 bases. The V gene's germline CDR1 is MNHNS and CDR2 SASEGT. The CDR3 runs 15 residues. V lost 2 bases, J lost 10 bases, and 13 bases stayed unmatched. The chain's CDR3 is CASSESGQPSFDYTF. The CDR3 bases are TGTGCCAGCAGTGAATCGGGACAGCCTTCTTTTGACTACACCTTC.

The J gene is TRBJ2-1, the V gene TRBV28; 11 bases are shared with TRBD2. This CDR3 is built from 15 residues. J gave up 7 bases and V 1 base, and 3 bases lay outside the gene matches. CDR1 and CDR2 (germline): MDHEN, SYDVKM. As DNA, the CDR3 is TGTGCCAGCAGTTTATTAGCGGGAGGGCGGAATGAGCAGTTCTTC. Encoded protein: CASSLLAGGRNEQFF.

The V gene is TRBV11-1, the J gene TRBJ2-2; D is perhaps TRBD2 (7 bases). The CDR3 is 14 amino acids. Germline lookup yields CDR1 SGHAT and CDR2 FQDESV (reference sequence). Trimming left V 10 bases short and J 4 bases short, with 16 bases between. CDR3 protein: CANWGGLCTGELFF. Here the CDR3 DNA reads TGTGCCAACTGGGGGGGCCTGTGCACCGGGGAGCTGTTTTTT.